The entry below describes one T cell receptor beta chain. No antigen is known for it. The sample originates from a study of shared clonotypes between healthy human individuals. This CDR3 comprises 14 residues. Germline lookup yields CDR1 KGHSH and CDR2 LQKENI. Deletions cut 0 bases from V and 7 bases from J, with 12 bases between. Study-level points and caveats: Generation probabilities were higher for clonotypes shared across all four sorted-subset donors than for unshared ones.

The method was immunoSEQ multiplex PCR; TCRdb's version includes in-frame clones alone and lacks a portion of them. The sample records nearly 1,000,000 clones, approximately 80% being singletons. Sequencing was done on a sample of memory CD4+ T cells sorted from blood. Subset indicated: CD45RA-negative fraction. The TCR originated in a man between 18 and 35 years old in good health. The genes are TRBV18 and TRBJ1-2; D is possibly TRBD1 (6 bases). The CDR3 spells CASSPPNRDSGYTF. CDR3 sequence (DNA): TGTGCCAGCTCACCACCGAACAGGGACTCTGGCTACACCTTC. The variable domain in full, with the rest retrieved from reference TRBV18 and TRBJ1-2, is NAGVMQNPRHLVRRRGQEARLRCSPMKGHSHVYWYRQLPEEGLKFMVYLQKENIIDESGMPKERFSAEFPKEGPSILRIQQVVRGDSAAYFCASSPPNRDSGYTFGSGTRLTVV.